A single sample is the source of the 9 T cell receptor beta chains below, sequenced in a study of CD8 T cells in ankylosing spondylitis. TCRdb redid the calling of the 5' RACE reads with MiXCR, one entry per CDR3 protein. The sample records hundreds of thousands of distinct CDR3 sequences, about 10% being singletons. Antigens for these TCRs are unknown. Overall study results and limits: Ankylosing spondylitis blood appeared to be characterized by a TCR beta motif of roughly eight highly homologous variants.

The sample was blood, either unsorted or a sorted T cell fraction (not recorded which). These receptors originate from a male donor with ankylosing spondylitis.

This chain uses TRBV20-1 with TRBJ2-5, with unresolved D. V was pared by 0 bases and J by 5 bases, with 16 bases between. Germline values: CDR1 DFQATT, CDR2 SNEGSKA (reference sequence). The CDR3 length is 15 residues. For the CDR3, the DNA is TGCAGTGCTAGAGATGCCTATGGGGTTTGGGAGACCCAGTACTTC. This encodes CSARDAYGVWETQYF.

This clonotype was detected a few times. This chain uses TRBV7-2 with TRBJ1-4; the D gene is possibly TRBD1 (5 bases). The CDR3 is 15 residues long. Trimming removed 5 bases from V and 5 bases from J, with 15 bases in between. Germline-derived CDR1 and CDR2 are SGHTA and FQGNSA. This chain's CDR3 is CASSGGTQRNEKLFF. The CDR3 bases are TGTGCCAGCAGCGGAGGGACTCAGAGAAATGAAAAACTGTTTTTT.

This clonotype came up many times. The chain links TRBV27 to TRBJ2-1; tentatively, D is TRBD2 (5 bases). With 6 bases removed from V and 0 bases from J, the gap between germline ends came to 15 bases. This CDR3 is built from 16 residues. Germline values: CDR1 MNHEY, CDR2 SMNVEV (reference sequence). The CDR3 loop reads CASSASERHSYNEQFF. CDR3 bases: TGTGCCAGCAGCGCATCCGAGCGGCACTCCTACAATGAGCAGTTCTTC.

Only a few counts were recorded for this clonotype. A read error may account for a junction end that differs from germline. The J gene is TRBJ2-1, the V gene TRBV7-7; 12 positions match TRBD2. Germline assignment: CDR1 SSHAT and CDR2 FNYEAQ (reference sequence). The CDR3 is made up of 17 amino acids. CDR3 loop: CASSTPPGTSGYNEQFF. CDR3 nucleotide sequence: TGTGCTAGCAGCACCCCCCCCGGGACTAGCGGGTACAATGAGCAGTTCTTC.

The chain couples TRBV29-1 to TRBJ2-5; D gene uncertain. Germline V gene sequence: CDR1 SQVTM, CDR2 ANQGSEA. This CDR3 spans 13 amino acids. With 4 bases removed from V and 5 bases from J, the gap between germline ends came to 14 bases. CDR3 sequence (DNA): TGCAGCGTTGTTGGCTTTCTCGCGGAGACCCAGTACTTC. Amino acids: CSVVGFLAETQYF.

V is TRBV27 and J is TRBJ2-1; 7 nucleotides line up with TRBD2. This CDR3 contains 17 residues. Losses at the gene ends were 4 bases for V and 0 bases for J; bases not matched to a gene: 9. CDR1 and CDR2 from the germline V gene are MNHEY and SMNVEV (reference sequence). The CDR3: CASSYLPGGSSYNEQFF. CDR3 nucleotides: TGTGCCAGCAGTTACTTACCCGGGGGGAGCTCCTACAATGAGCAGTTCTTC.

This clonotype was counted a few times. J is TRBJ2-3 and V is TRBV20-1, with D possibly being TRBD1 or TRBD2 (5 bases each). Germline V CDR1 and CDR2: DFQATT, SNEGSKA (reference sequence). This CDR3 contains 15 residues. V dropped 7 bases and J dropped 1 base, with 18 bases sitting between them. CDR3 in DNA: TGCAGTGTTGAGGGACGGCCGGCGGGCACAGATACGCAGTATTTT. Its protein is CSVEGRPAGTDTQYF.

This rearrangement joins TRBV7-2 to TRBJ1-6; D perhaps matches TRBD1 (6 bases). Germline V gene data show CDR1 as SGHTA and CDR2 as FQGNSA. This CDR3 is 15 amino acids long. V lost 2 bases, J lost 5 bases, and 10 bases lay in between. The CDR3 protein is CASSLTTGNNSPLHF. The CDR3 DNA is TGTGCCAGCAGCTTAACTACAGGGAATAATTCACCCCTCCACTTT.

This rearrangement joins TRBV7-9 to TRBJ2-1, with 9 bases that match TRBD2. Unmatched junction bases numbered 9, after V lost 2 bases and J lost 7 bases. CDR1 is SEHNR and CDR2 is FQNEAQ in the germline V gene (reference sequence). The CDR3 consists of 16 residues. The CDR3 spells CASSLNKRGVANEQFF. The CDR3 DNA follows: TGTGCCAGCAGCTTAAATAAGCGGGGGGTTGCTAATGAGCAGTTCTTC.